This is a list of T cell receptor beta chains from one sample in a study of blood T cell repertoires in COVID-19. Sequencing was performed with immunoSEQ multiplex PCR; in TCRdb, only in-frame clones are kept and a portion is missing. Seen here are some 490,000 clones, roughly nine tenths observed once, and the top ten hold around 8%. Sequenced sample: PBMCs or T cells enriched from blood (not recorded which). The receptors stem from a woman aged 55-69 years who had recovered from COVID-19. The CDR3 runs from the conserved cysteine through the conserved F or W. The D gene is left open where the match is weak. Clone size is stated in some rows and not others, as once, few, many or a class when expanded.

J | D | size | V | DNA | CDR3
TRBJ2-2 | TRBD2 | . | TRBV2 | TGTGCCAGCACAATCGGACTAGCGGGGGGAACCGGGGAGCTGTTTTTT | CASTIGLAGGTGELFF
TRBJ1-2 | TRBD1 | . | TRBV3-1/TRBV3-2 | TGTGCCAGCAGTCGGGACAGGGACTATGGCTACACCTTC | CASSRDRDYGYTF
TRBJ1-2 | TRBD1 | . | TRBV3-1/TRBV3-2 | TGTGCCAGCAGCTTCGGACAGGGGACGTATGGCTACACCTTC | CASSFGQGTYGYTF
TRBJ1-1 | TRBD1 | . | TRBV7-9 | TGTGCCAGCAGCCCCCCAGGGGGCTGGAACACTGAAGCTTTCTTT | CASSPPGGWNTEAFF
TRBJ1-5 | . | . | TRBV24-1 | TGTGCCACCAGTGACCCCGGCGACGGGGGAGACTATCAGCCCCAGCATTTT | CATSDPGDGGDYQPQHF
TRBJ1-1 | . | . | TRBV3-1/TRBV3-2 | TGTGCCAGCAGCCCGACAGGTCGGCTGAACACTGAAGCTTTCTTT | CASSPTGRLNTEAFF
TRBJ1-2 | . | . | TRBV4-2 | TGTGCCAGCAGCCAAGAGGAGACTAACTATGGCTACACCTTC | CASSQEETNYGYTF
TRBJ2-2 | . | . | TRBV6-5 | TGTGCCAGCAGTTACGTAGGGGCCGGGGAGCTGTTTTTT | CASSYVGAGELFF
TRBJ2-7 | . | . | TRBV28 | TGTGCCAGCATCAACAGCTACGAGCAGTACTTC | CASINSYEQYF
TRBJ1-1 | . | . | TRBV29-1 | TGCAGCGCTCCGGGACAACTGAACACTGAAGCTTTCTTT | CSAPGQLNTEAFF
TRBJ2-2 | . | . | TRBV5-1 | TGCGCCAGCAGCTTGGGGGCAGGGATCGACACCGGGGAGCTGTTTTTT | CASSLGAGIDTGELFF
TRBJ1-2 | . | . | TRBV7-2 | TGTGCCAGCAGCTTAGGGGTTGGGGGCTACTATGGCTACACCTTC | CASSLGVGGYYGYTF
TRBJ2-2 | TRBD2 | . | TRBV3-1/TRBV3-2 | TGTGCCAGCAGCCATATTAGGACTAGCGAGCACACCGGGGAGCTGTTTTTT | CASSHIRTSEHTGELFF
TRBJ1-1 | . | . | TRBV7-8 | TGTGCCAGCAGCCCACCCGGTCACCCTCAGGGCACTGAAGCTTTCTTT | CASSPPGHPQGTEAFF
TRBJ2-5 | TRBD2 | . | TRBV4-1 | TGCGCCAGCAGCCAATACCCCCTAGCGGAAAATCAAGAGACCCAGTACTTC | CASSQYPLAENQETQYF
TRBJ1-1 | . | . | TRBV27 | TGTGCCAGCAGTCTCGGTTGGAACACTGAAGCTTTCTTT | CASSLGWNTEAFF
TRBJ1-5 | . | few | TRBV25-1 | TGTGCCAGCAGTGAATCGGGTAGCAATCAGCCCCAGCATTTT | CASSESGSNQPQHF
TRBJ1-1 | . | once | TRBV19 | TGTGCCAGTAGTATTGGCGGGACGGCGAACACTGAAGCTTTCTTT | CASSIGGTANTEAFF
TRBJ2-1 | . | . | TRBV5-1 | TGCGCCAGCAGCTCGGAGCCTTACAATGAGCAGTTCTTC | CASSSEPYNEQFF
TRBJ2-3 | . | . | TRBV3-1/TRBV3-2 | TGTGCCAGCAGCCAACTAGGAGGCACAGATACGCAGTATTTT | CASSQLGGTDTQYF
TRBJ2-3 | TRBD2 | . | TRBV6-5 | TGTGCCAGCAGCCGTGGACTAGGGGCAGATACGCAGTATTTT | CASSRGLGADTQYF
TRBJ2-1 | . | few | TRBV19 | TGTGCCAGTAGTATTGTGGTAGGACAGTACAATGAGCAGTTCTTC | CASSIVVGQYNEQFF
TRBJ2-5 | . | . | TRBV19 | TGTGCCAGTAGTAGGTTCCGGGGAGCGGAGACCCAGTACTTC | CASSRFRGAETQYF
TRBJ1-1 | . | . | TRBV6-5 | TGTGCCAGCAGTTACGGGCAGTATGCTTTCTTT | CASSYGQYAFF
TRBJ2-1 | TRBD2 | . | TRBV7-2 | TGTGCCAGCAGCTTCCTTATACTAGCGGAGGGAGGGGTGAATGAGCAGTTCTTC | CASSFLILAEGGVNEQFF
TRBJ1-2 | TRBD1 | once | TRBV3-1/TRBV3-2 | TGTGCCAGCAGCCCGGGACAGATAGGGGGCTACACCTTC | CASSPGQIGGYTF
TRBJ2-5 | . | . | TRBV21-1 | TGTGCCAGCAGCAAAAGGGGAGGCAGGGTGGGAGAGACCCAGTACTTC | CASSKRGGRVGETQYF
TRBJ2-6 | TRBD2 | . | TRBV2 | TGTGCCAGCGGCGGACTAGCCAACTCTGGGGCCAACGTCCTGACTTTC | CASGGLANSGANVLTF
TRBJ2-5 | . | . | TRBV3-1/TRBV3-2 | TGTGCCAGCAGCCAAGATCTCGACAGACAAGAGACCCAGTACTTC | CASSQDLDRQETQYF
TRBJ1-2 | TRBD1 | . | TRBV5-6 | TGTGCCAGCAGCCCGATTGGGACAGGTGATAACTATGGCTACACCTTC | CASSPIGTGDNYGYTF
TRBJ1-5 | . | few | TRBV6-5 | TGTGCCAGCACCGACCCAGGGGCCGGGCAGCCCCAGCATTTT | CASTDPGAGQPQHF
TRBJ2-5 | TRBD1 | many | TRBV18 | TGTGCCAGCCTTAGGACAGGCCAAGAGACCCAGTACTTC | CASLRTGQETQYF
TRBJ2-1 | . | . | TRBV19 | TGTGCCAGTAGTATAGATCAACCGGTACCGAGGTTGGGTGAGCAGTTCTTC | CASSIDQPVPRLGEQFF
TRBJ1-4 | TRBD1 | . | TRBV2 | TGTGCCAGCAGTCGGACAGGGTTTCGGGAAAAACTGTTTTTT | CASSRTGFREKLFF
TRBJ2-7 | . | . | TRBV18 | TGTGCCAGCTCACCATCCGGTGGCGGGCCCGAGCAGTACTTC | CASSPSGGGPEQYF
TRBJ1-1 | . | . | TRBV19 | TGTGCCAGTAGCCGGTGGGCCGGCAGTATGAACACTGAAGCTTTCTTT | CASSRWAGSMNTEAFF
TRBJ2-5 | . | . | TRBV5-4 | TGTGCCAGCAGCTTGTCGGGGCGGGGACAAGAGACCCAGTACTTC | CASSLSGRGQETQYF
TRBJ1-3 | . | many | TRBV6-5 | TGTGCCAGCAGTTACGGCCTAACAGGGTCCGGAAACACCATATATTTT | CASSYGLTGSGNTIYF
TRBJ1-5 | . | . | TRBV29-1 | TGCAGCGTTGAAGATTCCTCCGGGCAGCCCCAGCATTTT | CSVEDSSGQPQHF
TRBJ1-1 | TRBD1 | . | TRBV11-2 | TGTGCCAGCAGCTTACGGTGGACAGGGGAGAACACTGAAGCTTTCTTT | CASSLRWTGENTEAFF
TRBJ2-5 | . | . | TRBV29-1 | TGCAGCGTTGAATCTGGGCCGGAGACCCAGTACTTC | CSVESGPETQYF
TRBJ2-2 | TRBD1 | . | TRBV9 | TGTGCCAGCAGCGTCACAGGGGTGGTTGTTCCGAACACCGGGGAGCTGTTTTTT | CASSVTGVVVPNTGELFF
TRBJ1-1 | TRBD1 | once | TRBV7-9 | TGTGCCAGCAGCGTTAGAGAACAGGGGGCGGGAGCTTTCTTT | CASSVREQGAGAFF
TRBJ1-1 | . | . | TRBV2 | TGTGCCAGCAGTGAAGCTCCGGGTTGGGGAGCTTTCGGAGCTTTCTTT | CASSEAPGWGAFGAFF
TRBJ1-1 | . | . | TRBV30 | TGTGCCTGGAGTGGACATTTAAACACTGAAGCTTTCTTT | CAWSGHLNTEAFF
TRBJ2-1 | TRBD1 | . | TRBV5-1 | TGCGCCAGCAGGTCAACCGGGACAGGGGTGGGTGAGCAGTTCTTC | CASRSTGTGVGEQFF
TRBJ1-5 | . | . | TRBV6-5 | TGTGCCAGCAGTTACGCAGGGGCCGATCAGCCCCAGCATTTT | CASSYAGADQPQHF
TRBJ1-4 | . | . | TRBV19 | TGTGCCAGTAGTATTATGGGAGATGCAACTAATGAAAAACTGTTTTTT | CASSIMGDATNEKLFF
TRBJ1-1 | . | few | TRBV12-3/TRBV12-4 | TGTGCCAGCAGTTTTGGCGGCAGCACTGAAGCTTTCTTT | CASSFGGSTEAFF
TRBJ2-3 | TRBD2 | . | TRBV5-1 | TGCGCCAGCAACCCGCTAGCGGGTGGAGATACGCAGTATTTT | CASNPLAGGDTQYF
TRBJ2-1 | TRBD1 | . | TRBV7-2 | TGTGCCAGCAGCTGGGGACAGGGGAAATACAATGAGCAGTTCTTC | CASSWGQGKYNEQFF
TRBJ2-2 | TRBD2 | . | TRBV9 | TGTGCCAGCAGCGTAGGGGCTAGCGGGGGGACCGGGGAGCTGTTTTTT | CASSVGASGGTGELFF
TRBJ2-1 | TRBD1 | . | TRBV9 | TGTGCCAGCAGCCCCCGCGCCCGGGGACAGGGGGCAAATGAGCAGTTCTTC | CASSPRARGQGANEQFF
TRBJ1-1 | TRBD1 | . | TRBV9 | TGTGCCAGCAGCGCAGGGGGGAACACTGAAGCTTTCTTT | CASSAGGNTEAFF
TRBJ1-4 | . | . | TRBV5-3 | TGTGCCAGAAGCTTGTGGGCCCCTCGGGAGGAGGAAAAACTGTTTTTT | CARSLWAPREEEKLFF
TRBJ2-4 | TRBD1 | . | TRBV27 | TGTGCCAGCAGTTTATGGACAGGGTACAAAAACATTCAGTACTTC | CASSLWTGYKNIQYF
TRBJ2-1 | TRBD2 | . | TRBV18 | TGTGCCAGCTCGTCGAGCGGGGGGCGGTCGAATGAGCAGTTCTTC | CASSSSGGRSNEQFF
TRBJ1-1 | TRBD1 | . | TRBV7-2 | TGTGCCAGCAGCTTACAGGGGGCTTGGAACACTGAAGCTTTCTTT | CASSLQGAWNTEAFF
TRBJ2-6 | . | . | TRBV4-1 | TGCGCCAGCAGACCCGACCGGATATTACAGGGCTCTGGGGCCAACGTCCTGACTTTC | CASRPDRILQGSGANVLTF
TRBJ1-1 | . | . | TRBV11-2 | TGTGCCAGCAGCTTTTACTGGAACAGAACCATGAACACTGAAGCTTTCTTT | CASSFYWNRTMNTEAFF